This T cell receptor beta chain was sequenced during a study of cytomegalovirus exposure and HLA in healthy donors. Broader study findings: Certain indistinguishable V segments, among them TRBV6-2 and TRBV6-3, were excluded. Earlier findings revealed that most TCR beta V segments proved productive either about 87% or about 30% of the time.

Germline V lookup: CDR1 MNHEY, CDR2 SVGAGI. The CDR3 consists of 11 residues. Germline trimming cut 8 bases from V and 7 bases from J; bases unmatched to any gene: 4. Primers included in the PCR were 60 Vbeta and 13 Jbeta primers. Original processing methods: Unique TCR beta chains totaled some 80 million in a later count, with approximately 11 million of them shared. Here immunoSEQ multiplex PCR was the method, and the copy in TCRdb shows in-frame clones only, minus some. The V and J calls and clone size were taken over from that table, and D and trimming were inferred from the DNA. The top ten clones hold about 15% of a sample with approximately 76,000 clones, over 65% of them seen once. As to this clone: Its antigen remains unidentified.

The gene calls are TRBV6-5 and TRBJ2-7, with TRBD2 identical over 8 bases. The receptor was derived from a woman between 40 and 50 years old in good health and CMV-seropositive. The sample taken for sequencing was PBMCs. The DNA of the CDR3 is TGTGCCAGCCGGGGGGGATGGGAGCAGTACTTC. Translating it yields CASRGGWEQYF.